Following are 9 T cell receptor beta chains from one sample sequenced in a study of blood T cell repertoires in COVID-19. The table came from immunoSEQ multiplex PCR; TCRdb's copy has only in-frame clones and leaves some out. The sample includes approximately 180,000 clones, around 89% of them seen just once. Sequencing input: peripheral blood. These receptors were taken from a man aged 35 to 55 with active or convalescent COVID-19.

The chain joins TRBV27 to TRBJ1-4; 8 nucleotides line up with TRBD1. Germline assignment: CDR1 MNHEY and CDR2 SMNVEV (reference sequence). After removal of 1 base from V and 8 bases from J, the junction contained 6 bases not matched to a gene. This CDR3 has 15 residues. CDR3: CASSLLPGQEEKLFF. The CDR3 region has the DNA TGTGCCAGCAGTTTATTGCCGGGACAGGAAGAAAAACTGTTTTTT.

V usage is TRBV5-1 and J usage is TRBJ2-2; D gene unclear. Trimming removed 1 base from V and 1 base from J, with 8 bases in between. The CDR3 totals 15 residues. Germline lookup yields CDR1 SGHRS and CDR2 YFSETQ. CDR3 DNA: TGCGCCAGCAGCTTGCACAGTAAGAACACCGGGGAGCTGTTTTTT. Translation gives CASSLHSKNTGELFF.

This sequence joins TRBV6-2 or TRBV6-3 and TRBJ2-7; D possibly corresponds to TRBD2 (5 bases). Germline-derived CDR1 and CDR2 are MNHEY and SVGEGT. The CDR3 totals 14 residues. Trimming took 2 bases from V and 2 from J, leaving 10 bases between them. CDR3 loop: CASSYRTGPYEQYF. CDR3 nucleotide sequence: TGTGCCAGCAGTTACAGGACTGGACCCTACGAGCAGTACTTC.

This clone showed up just once. This chain connects TRBV3-1 (or the pseudogene TRBV3-2) to TRBJ1-1; D remains ambiguous. CDR1 is LGHDT and CDR2 is YNNKEL in the germline V gene (reference sequence). Trimming removed 3 bases from V and 1 base from J, with 27 bases in between. The CDR3 runs to 20 residues. CDR3: CASSHRMIFGDRTANTEAFF. CDR3 nucleotides: TGTGCCAGCAGCCACCGCATGATATTCGGAGACCGGACTGCGAACACTGAAGCTTTCTTT.

The chain is built from TRBV19 and TRBJ2-1; D is possibly TRBD2 (6 bases). This CDR3 has 16 residues. CDR1 is LNHDA and CDR2 is SQIVND in the germline V gene (reference sequence). V lost 4 bases and J lost 0, with 13 bases in between. In nucleotides, the CDR3 is TGTGCCAGTAGTAGGGACTCCCTGAGCTCCTACAATGAGCAGTTCTTC. Translating it yields CASSRDSLSSYNEQFF.

This chain joins TRBV11-2 and TRBJ2-2, with 8 nucleotides matching TRBD2. Trimming took 5 bases from V and 3 from J; bases not matched to a gene: 11. In germline, CDR1 is SGHAT, CDR2 FQNNGV. The CDR3 runs to 17 residues. The CDR3, as DNA: TGTGCCAGCAGCCAACGGGGAGCGGGAGCAGACACCGGGGAGCTGTTTTTT. Protein sequence: CASSQRGAGADTGELFF. Combining the CDR3 with reference TRBV11-2 and TRBJ2-2 gives the whole variable domain EAGVAQSPRYKIIEKRQSVAFWCNPISGHATLYWYQQILGQGPKLLIQFQNNGVVDDSQLPKDRFSAERLKGVDSTLKIQPAKLEDSAVYLCASSQRGAGADTGELFFGEGSRLTVL.

The rearrangement uses TRBV12-3 or TRBV12-4 and TRBJ1-5, with TRBD1 as a possible D gene (5 bases). V lost 6 bases to trimming and J lost 5 bases, with 11 bases between them. The length of the CDR3 is 13 residues. The DNA for the CDR3 is TGTGCCAGCAGCTTGGACAACCATCAGCCCCAGCATTTT. Translating it yields CASSLDNHQPQHF.

This clone was detected only once. The chain carries TRBV28 and TRBJ2-3; the match to TRBD1 covers 9 bases. J gave up 4 bases and V 5 bases, and 10 bases lay outside the gene matches. CDR3 length equals 16 residues. Germline assignment: CDR1 MDHEN and CDR2 SYDVKM. CDR3 nucleotide sequence: TGTGCCAGCAGTCCTTCCGGGACAGGGATGCCAGATACGCAGTATTTT. As protein: CASSPSGTGMPDTQYF.

The chain couples TRBV6-4 to TRBJ2-1; tentatively, D is TRBD2 (7 bases). Trimming stripped 4 bases from V and 4 bases from J, with 14 bases between. The germline gives CDR1 MRHNA, CDR2 SNTAGT. This CDR3 is 15 amino acids long. In DNA form, the CDR3 reads TGTGCCAGCAGTGTGGTGGGGGGGCAGTACAATGAGCAGTTCTTC. This translates into CASSVVGGQYNEQFF.